The following is a TCR beta chain sequence with its context. Its antigen remains unidentified. This sample was taken from a study of T-cell reconstitution after alpha-beta-depleted transplantation in children. Study results and caveats: Roughly two months post-transplant, alpha-beta T cells reportedly originated from several hundred graft clones that had expanded. By one year post-transplant, T-cell counts and diversity largely arose from T cells that were newly produced. The high TCRbeta diversity at day 60 in some patients came from surviving recipient T cells and thymic progenitors.

Unique molecular identifiers were used in preparing the TCRbeta library. TCRdb used MiXCR to reprocess the PCR reads, holding one entry per CDR3 protein. Of 450,000 to 550,000 distinct CDR3 sequences in the sample, 9.5% to 12% were seen once. This CDR3 is 16 amino acids long. The ends lost 2 bases at V and 10 bases at J; junction bases unmatched: 7. Looked up from germline, CDR1 is LGHNA and CDR2 is YSLEER. This chain connects TRBV4-3 to TRBJ2-1, with TRBD2 matching over 14 bases. Sequenced material: PBMCs, mostly from graft donor cells, taken 180 days after TCRalphabeta/CD19-depleted stem cell transplant. The sequence came from a female patient aged 2-15 years who had a stem cell transplant for aplastic anemia, so the T cells may come from the graft donor. CDR3 residues: CASSQRTGLAGDEQFF. CDR3 nucleotides: TGCGCCAGCAGCCAAAGAACGGGACTAGCGGGAGACGAGCAGTTCTTC.